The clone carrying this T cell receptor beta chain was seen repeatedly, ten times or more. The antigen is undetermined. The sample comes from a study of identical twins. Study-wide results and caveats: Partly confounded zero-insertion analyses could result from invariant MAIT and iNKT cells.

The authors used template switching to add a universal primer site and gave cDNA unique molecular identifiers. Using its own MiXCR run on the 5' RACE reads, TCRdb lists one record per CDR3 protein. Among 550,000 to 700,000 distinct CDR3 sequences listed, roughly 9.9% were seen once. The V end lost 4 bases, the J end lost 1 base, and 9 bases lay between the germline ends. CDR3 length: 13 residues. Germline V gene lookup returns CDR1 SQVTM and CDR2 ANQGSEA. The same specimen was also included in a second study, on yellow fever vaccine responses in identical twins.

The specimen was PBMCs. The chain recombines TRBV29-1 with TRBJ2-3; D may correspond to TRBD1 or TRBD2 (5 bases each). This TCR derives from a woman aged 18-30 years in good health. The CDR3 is CSVGRGRTDTQYF. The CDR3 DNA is TGCAGCGTTGGACGGGGCCGCACAGATACGCAGTATTTT.